This entry is about one T cell receptor beta chain. Antigen unknown. This sample was included in a study of CD8+CD57+ T cells in acquired aplastic anemia. Study-wide findings and caveats: For CD8+ Simpson's diversity, patients and controls showed no significant difference.

According to the study, genomic DNA was the template for TCR beta VDJ and CDR3 profiling. MiXCR, applied by TCRdb to the reads, yields one record per CDR3 protein. The repertoire has 160,000 or so distinct CDR3 sequences, about 50% of them found once; the top ten carry 25% to 35%. Sequenced patients had shown CD8+CD57+ cell expansion by flow cytometry. Patients uniformly had severe acquired aplastic anemia. CDR3 length: 13 amino acids. The V gene's germline CDR1 is MGHDK and CDR2 SYGVNS. The V gene lost 3 bases and the J gene lost 10 bases, with 12 bases spanning the gap. The chain is built from TRBV25-1 and TRBJ1-4, with a weak D call TRBD1 (6 bases). The source material was sorted CD4+, CD8+, or CD8+CD57+ T cells (not recorded which) from PBMCs. This TCR was recovered from a human donor with aplastic anemia. The CDR3, as DNA: TGTGCCAGCAGTGATTTGACAGGAGGAAAACTGTTTTTT. This codes for CASSDLTGGKLFF.